This entry features one T cell receptor beta chain sequence. The target antigen is unknown. The data belong to a study of tumor-infiltrating lymphocytes in localized non-small cell lung cancer. Overall study findings and caveats: Different pieces of the same tissue were used for each assay. No link was found between tumor T-cell fraction and recurrence-free survival.

Repertoires were generated with immunoSEQ multiplex PCR, while TCRdb's copy carries only in-frame clones and drops some. The sample lists over 10,000 clones; around 76% were seen once. Germline V gene sequence: CDR1 MNHNS, CDR2 SASEGT. Deletions cut 1 base from V and 7 bases from J, with 10 bases between. CDR3 length: 13 amino acids. Specimen: lung tumor tissue. The chain employs TRBV6-1 and TRBJ1-2, with unresolved D. This clonotype originated in a human donor with non-small cell lung cancer. CDR3: CASSEGHLVGYTF. CDR3 coding DNA: TGTGCCAGCAGTGAAGGACATCTTGTTGGCTACACCTTC.